A selection of T cell receptor beta chains follows, all from one sample in a study of human T cells and chemical hapten exposure. Using its own MiXCR run on the RACE reads, TCRdb lists one record per CDR3 protein. The sample shows 35,000 or so distinct CDR3 sequences, about 9.3% of them seen only once. Sequenced material: whole blood, taken in connection with sensitization to the hapten diphenylcyclopropenone (DPC). All receptors come from a man aged 50 to 60 with alopecia areata. Some clones in this sample may be carry-over from other donors' samples. CDR3s include the opening cysteine and the closing phenylalanine or tryptophan. A D gene is named only where the DNA matches it firmly. The listing skips clone size in some rows; elsewhere it reads once, few, many or a size class.

J: TRBJ1-5; D: TRBD1; size: large; V: TRBV27; DNA: TGTGCCAGCAGTTTATCGTCCGGACAGGGGGCGGGTCAGCCCCAGCATTTT; CDR3: CASSLSSGQGAGQPQHF
J: TRBJ2-5; D: .; size: few; V: TRBV29-1; DNA: TGCAGCGGGAAACAGGGCGGCGAGACCCAGTACTTC; CDR3: CSGKQGGETQYF
J: TRBJ2-7; D: TRBD1; size: many; V: TRBV5-1; DNA: TGCGCCAGCAGCCTCCCGGGACAGGGGGCTGAAGAGCAGTACTTC; CDR3: CASSLPGQGAEEQYF
J: TRBJ1-3; D: .; size: many; V: TRBV5-5; DNA: TGTGCCAGCCCGGAGGCGGACAAAGGAGGGGGAAACACCATATATTTT; CDR3: CASPEADKGGGNTIYF
J: TRBJ1-1; D: .; size: few; V: TRBV10-2; DNA: TGCGCCAGCAGGAAAAAGTGGACATCGCCTAGGACTGAAGCTTTCTTT; CDR3: CASRKKWTSPRTEAFF
J: TRBJ1-6; D: .; size: few; V: TRBV7-2; DNA: TGTGCCAGCAGCTTAGACAACAACCCAAGGCATAATTCACCCCTCCACTTT; CDR3: CASSLDNNPRHNSPLHF
J: TRBJ1-1; D: .; size: .; V: TRBV7-2; DNA: TGTGCCAGCAGCTTAGGGGACTTGGCGAACACTGAAGCTTTCTTT; CDR3: CASSLGDLANTEAFF
J: TRBJ2-7; D: TRBD2; size: few; V: TRBV3-1; DNA: TGTGCCAGCAGCCAGACTAGCGGGAGGGGATTAGGCGAGCAGTACTTC; CDR3: CASSQTSGRGLGEQYF
J: TRBJ2-5; D: TRBD2; size: many; V: TRBV7-2; DNA: TGTGCCAGCAGCGCAGGGACTAGCGGAGGAGAGACCCAGTACTTC; CDR3: CASSAGTSGGETQYF
J: TRBJ2-6; D: .; size: many; V: TRBV28; DNA: TGTGCCAGCAGTTCGGGCTCTGGGGCCAACGTCCTGACTTTC; CDR3: CASSSGSGANVLTF
J: TRBJ1-1; D: .; size: few; V: TRBV28; DNA: TGTGCCAGCAGTTTGGGCAGGGTAGACACTGAAGCTTTCTTT; CDR3: CASSLGRVDTEAFF
J: TRBJ2-1; D: .; size: many; V: TRBV3-1; DNA: TGTGCCAGCAGCCGCGATTATGGACAGTCAGTCAATGAGCAGTTCTTC; CDR3: CASSRDYGQSVNEQFF
J: TRBJ1-5; D: .; size: many; V: TRBV6-6; DNA: TGTGCCAGCAGGACTACAGAAAATCAGCCCCAGCATTTT; CDR3: CASRTTENQPQHF
J: TRBJ2-1; D: .; size: .; V: TRBV21-1; DNA: TGTGCCAGCAGTTCCTTCAGCTCCTACAATGAGCAGTTCTTC; CDR3: CASSSFSSYNEQFF
J: TRBJ2-1; D: .; size: few; V: TRBV5-1; DNA: TGCGCCAGCAGTACTAACAACAATGAGCAGTTCTTC; CDR3: CASSTNNNEQFF
J: TRBJ2-7; D: .; size: many; V: TRBV7-2; DNA: TGTGCCAGCAACCTTATGGGGGGATACGAGCAGTACTTC; CDR3: CASNLMGGYEQYF
J: TRBJ1-6; D: TRBD1; size: .; V: TRBV6-1; DNA: TGTGCCAGCAGTCTGACAGGGGTGGAATTTTCACCCCTCCACTTT; CDR3: CASSLTGVEFSPLHF
J: TRBJ1-1; D: .; size: few; V: TRBV27; DNA: TGTGCCAGCAGTTTATTTGGGGGGCGACGGGCTTTCTTT; CDR3: CASSLFGGRRAFF
J: TRBJ2-5; D: .; size: .; V: TRBV4-1; DNA: TGCGCCAGCAGCCCCGTCGGGGGAGACGAGGAGACCCAGTACTTC; CDR3: CASSPVGGDEETQYF
J: TRBJ2-1; D: .; size: few; V: TRBV29-1; DNA: TGCAGCGCCGCCACGGGGGTGACCAGGGCCGGTTCGTACGGAAACAATGAGCAGTTCTTC; CDR3: CSAATGVTRAGSYGNNEQFF
J: TRBJ2-2; D: .; size: few; V: TRBV2; DNA: TGTGCCAGCAGTGGGTGGACGGATATCGACGGAGCGAACACCGGGGAGCTGTTTTTT; CDR3: CASSGWTDIDGANTGELFF
J: TRBJ2-7; D: .; size: few; V: TRBV6-2/TRBV6-3; DNA: TGTGCCAGCAGTTACGACGGCAAGAGGAGCTCCTACGAGCAGTACTTC; CDR3: CASSYDGKRSSYEQYF
J: TRBJ2-5; D: TRBD2; size: many; V: TRBV10-1; DNA: TGCGCCAGCAGAAAGACTAGCGGTACCCAAGAGACCCAGTACTTC; CDR3: CASRKTSGTQETQYF
J: TRBJ1-1; D: .; size: few; V: TRBV10-3; DNA: TGTGCCATCAGGGAGAACACTGAAGCTTTCTTT; CDR3: CAIRENTEAFF
J: TRBJ2-1; D: .; size: few; V: TRBV6-2/TRBV6-3; DNA: TGTGCCAGCAGTGCACAACTAGTCCAGTTCTTC; CDR3: CASSAQLVQFF
J: TRBJ1-1; D: .; size: .; V: TRBV10-3; DNA: TGTGCCATTAGGGGGGACACTGAAGCTTTCTTT; CDR3: CAIRGDTEAFF
J: TRBJ2-1; D: TRBD1; size: many; V: TRBV28; DNA: TGTGCCAGCAGGGGACAGGGGGACAATGAGCAGTTCTTC; CDR3: CASRGQGDNEQFF